The TCR beta chain described here comes from a study of shared clonotypes between healthy human individuals. It was at deep level that the assay was run. Measured with immunoSEQ multiplex PCR; TCRdb has only the in-frame clones, and not every one. The repertoire holds 950,000 to 1,100,000 clones, with more than 65% as singletons. The study's findings and limits: Naive CD4 clonotypes were shared across a handful of donors at 5% to 6%. Non-shared clonotypes showed lower generation probabilities than clonotypes common to all four donors.

The ends lost 0 bases at V and 4 bases at J; junction bases unmatched: 12. Germline-derived CDR1 and CDR2 are KGHSH and LQKENI. CDR3 length: 17 amino acids. This clone was recorded a few times. Its antigen is as yet unknown. This TCR came from a man between 18 and 35 years old in good health. The sequencing input was memory CD4+ T cells sorted from blood. Regarding subset: CD45RA-negative fraction. The chain couples TRBV18 to TRBJ2-7; TRBD2 matches at 7 bases. The CDR3 nucleotides read TGTGCCAGCTCACCACCTGGGCAGGGCGGGAGAAGGTACGAGCAGTACTTC. As protein: CASSPPGQGGRRYEQYF.